This is a list of T cell receptor beta chains from one sample in a study of blood T cell repertoires in COVID-19. Profiled with immunoSEQ multiplex PCR; TCRdb holds only in-frame clones, not every one. The sample has under 250,000 clones; around 85% are singletons. Sequencing input: peripheral blood. Receptor source: a woman in her fifties or sixties with active or convalescent COVID-19. Each CDR3 is given with its conserved first and last residue. The D gene is left open where the match is weak. Some rows have no size entry. The others give once, few or many, or a class for an expanded clone.

>TRBJ1-1|-|-|TRBV9
TGTGCCAGCAGCGTAGATCCCCAGATGAAGGCTTTCTTT
CASSVDPQMKAFF
>TRBJ1-2|-|-|TRBV7-9
TGTGCCAGCAGCTTAGTACCAAACGGGGCTAACTATGGCTACACCTTC
CASSLVPNGANYGYTF
>TRBJ1-1|-|-|TRBV3-1/TRBV3-2
TGTGCCAGCAGCCAAGGGGCGCAGGGGAACACTGAAGCTTTCTTT
CASSQGAQGNTEAFF
>TRBJ1-2|-|-|TRBV12-3/TRBV12-4
TGTGCCAGCAGGGGCCAATATGGCTACACCTTC
CASRGQYGYTF
>TRBJ2-5|-|TRBD1|TRBV29-1
TGCAGCGCCTCCGAACAGGGGCCGGGGACCCAGTACTTC
CSASEQGPGTQYF
>TRBJ1-5|-|-|TRBV9
TGTGCCAGCAGCGACAGCTTCAATCAGCCCCAGCATTTT
CASSDSFNQPQHF
>TRBJ2-5|few|-|TRBV5-5
TGTGCCAGCAGCTCGCCCAGCCAAGAGACCCAGTACTTC
CASSSPSQETQYF
>TRBJ1-5|-|-|TRBV7-8
TGTGCCAGCAGCTTAGATGGCGGCCGCAATCAGCCCCAGCATTTT
CASSLDGGRNQPQHF
>TRBJ1-6|-|-|TRBV6-5
TGTGCCAGCGGCGGACTGATGGCTAATTCACCCCTCCACTTT
CASGGLMANSPLHF
>TRBJ2-1|-|-|TRBV21-1
TGTGCCAGCAGCGAAGATCTGGGGACTAGCGGGCTAGAGGGAGAGGCTGAGCAGTTCTTC
CASSEDLGTSGLEGEAEQFF
>TRBJ1-5|-|-|TRBV19
TGTGCCAGTAGTCCAGGGGACACTCAGCCCCAGCATTTT
CASSPGDTQPQHF
>TRBJ2-3|few|TRBD2|TRBV11-2
TGTGCCAGCAGCAAGAGGAGCGGGGGGCCCACAGATACGCAGTATTTT
CASSKRSGGPTDTQYF
>TRBJ2-1|once|-|TRBV6-6
TGTGCCAGCAGTTACGGGTTAAGTCCAGGCTACAATGAGCAGTTCTTC
CASSYGLSPGYNEQFF